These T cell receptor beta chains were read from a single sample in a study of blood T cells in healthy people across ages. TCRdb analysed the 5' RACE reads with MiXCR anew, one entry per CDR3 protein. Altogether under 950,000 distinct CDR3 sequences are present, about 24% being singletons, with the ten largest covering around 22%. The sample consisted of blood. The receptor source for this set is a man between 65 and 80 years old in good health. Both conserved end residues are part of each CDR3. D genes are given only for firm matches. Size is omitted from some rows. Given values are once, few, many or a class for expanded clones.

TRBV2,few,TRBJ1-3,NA,CASSELSGAGNTIYF,TGTGCCAGCAGTGAGTTGTCAGGGGCTGGAAACACCATATATTTT
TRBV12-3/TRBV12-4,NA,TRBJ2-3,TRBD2,CASSLGGSSDTQYF,TGTGCCAGCAGTTTAGGCGGGAGTTCAGATACGCAGTATTTT
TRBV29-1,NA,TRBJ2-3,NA,CSVGVVAGLDTQYF,TGCAGCGTTGGTGTAGTTGCTGGCTTGGATACGCAGTATTTT
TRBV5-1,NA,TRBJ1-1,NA,CASSKSSLSNTEAFF,TGCGCCAGCAGCAAGTCCTCGCTGTCGAACACTGAAGCTTTCTTT
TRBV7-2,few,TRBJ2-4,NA,CASSSRSRRTLGKNIQYF,TGTGCCAGCAGCTCCCGATCAAGGAGGACTCTCGGCAAAAACATTCAGTACTTC
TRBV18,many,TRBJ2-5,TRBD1,CASSPGQGTPYQETQYF,TGTGCCAGCTCACCGGGACAGGGAACGCCGTACCAAGAGACCCAGTACTTC
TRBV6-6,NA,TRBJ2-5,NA,CASTLTVQETQYF,TGTGCCAGCACCCTGACAGTTCAAGAGACCCAGTACTTC
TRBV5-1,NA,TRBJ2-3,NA,CASSQATSTDTQYF,TGCGCCAGCAGCCAAGCGACCAGCACAGATACGCAGTATTTT
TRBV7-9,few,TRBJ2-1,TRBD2,CASSLASGTSSYNEQFF,TGTGCCAGCAGCTTAGCTTCCGGGACTAGCTCCTACAATGAGCAGTTCTTC
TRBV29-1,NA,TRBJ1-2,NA,CSVLRGNYGYTF,TGCAGCGTTCTCCGAGGGAACTATGGCTACACCTTC
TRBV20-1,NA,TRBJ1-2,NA,CSARRQTNYGYTF,TGCAGTGCCAGGCGACAGACTAACTATGGCTACACCTTC
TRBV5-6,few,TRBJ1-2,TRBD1,CASSPSPGTGYDGYTF,TGTGCCAGCAGCCCGTCCCCCGGGACAGGGTATGATGGCTACACCTTC
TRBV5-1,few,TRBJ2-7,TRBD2,CASSLQLAGASYEQYF,TGCGCCAGCAGCTTGCAACTAGCGGGGGCCTCCTACGAGCAGTACTTC
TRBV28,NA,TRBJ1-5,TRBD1,CASSYPGTANQPQHF,TGTGCCAGCAGTTACCCCGGGACAGCCAATCAGCCCCAGCATTTT
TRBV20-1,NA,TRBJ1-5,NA,CSALLQGGQPQHF,TGCAGTGCTCTTCTGCAGGGCGGCCAGCCCCAGCATTTT
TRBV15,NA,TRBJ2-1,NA,CATSRVTGVSYNEQFF,TGTGCCACCAGCAGAGTCACGGGGGTCTCCTACAATGAGCAGTTCTTC
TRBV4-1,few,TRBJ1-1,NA,CASSQEIQGYTEAFF,TGCGCCAGCAGCCAAGAGATTCAGGGGTACACTGAAGCTTTCTTT
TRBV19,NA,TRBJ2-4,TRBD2,CVLKGGSGDKNIQYF,TGTGTCCTTAAGGGCGGGAGCGGTGACAAAAACATTCAGTACTTC
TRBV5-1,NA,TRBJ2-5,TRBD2,CASSRTSGGRQETQYF,TGCGCCAGCAGCAGGACTAGCGGGGGAAGACAAGAGACCCAGTACTTC
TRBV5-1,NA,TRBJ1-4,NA,CASSLEWRGEKLFF,TGCGCCAGCAGCTTGGAATGGAGGGGTGAAAAACTGTTTTTT
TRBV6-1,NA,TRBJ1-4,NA,CASTTRGSNEKLFF,TGTGCCAGCACAACCCGTGGATCTAATGAAAAACTGTTTTTT